This T cell receptor (beta chain) derives from a study of blood T cell repertoires in COVID-19. The CDR3 sequence is 14 residues long. V was clipped by 6 bases and J by 0 bases; unmatched bases: 3. CDR1 SGHTA and CDR2 FQGNSA come from the germline V gene. Assay: immunoSEQ multiplex PCR; the TCRdb copy retains only in-frame clones and omits some. The sample includes about 210,000 clones, 75% to 85% of them seen just once. The sequence was collected from a human donor in a cohort sampled during active COVID-19. J is TRBJ1-1 and V is TRBV7-2; TRBD1 aligns across 8 bases. The sequenced sample consisted of peripheral blood. The CDR3 DNA reads TGTGCCAGCAGGTACAGGGGGTTGAACACTGAAGCTTTCTTT. Translation: CASRYRGLNTEAFF. The full variable domain, its missing parts supplied by reference TRBV7-2 and TRBJ1-1, is GAGVSQSPSNKVTEKGKDVELRCDPISGHTALYWYRQSLGQGLEFLIYFQGNSAPDKSGLPSDRFSAERTGGSVSTLTIQRTQQEDSAVYLCASRYRGLNTEAFFGQGTRLTVV.